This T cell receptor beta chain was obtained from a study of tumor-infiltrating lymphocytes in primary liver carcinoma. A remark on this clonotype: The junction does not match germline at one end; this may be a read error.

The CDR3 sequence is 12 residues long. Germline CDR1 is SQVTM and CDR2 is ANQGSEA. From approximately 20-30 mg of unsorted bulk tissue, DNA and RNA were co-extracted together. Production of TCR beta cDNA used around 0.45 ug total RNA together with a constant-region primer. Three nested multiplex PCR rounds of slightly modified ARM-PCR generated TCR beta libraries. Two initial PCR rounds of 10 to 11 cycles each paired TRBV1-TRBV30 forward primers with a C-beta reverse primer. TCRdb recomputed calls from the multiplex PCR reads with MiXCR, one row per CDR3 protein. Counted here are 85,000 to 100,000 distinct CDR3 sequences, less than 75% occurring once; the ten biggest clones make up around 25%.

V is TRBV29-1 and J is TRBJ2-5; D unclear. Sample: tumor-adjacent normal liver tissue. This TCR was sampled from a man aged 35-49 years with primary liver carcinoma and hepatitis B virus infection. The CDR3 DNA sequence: TGCAGTGTTGTGTCCATTCAAGAGACCCAGTACTTC. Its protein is CSVVSIQETQYF.